This T cell receptor beta chain was recovered during a study of blood T cell repertoires in COVID-19. Looking at the study overall: From the United States, Italy and Spain came samples of acute and convalescent COVID-19. T cells, B-cell-depleted T cells, or PBMCs provided the cDNA or gDNA that served as material.

Per the original data handling: It was from reference gene primer amplification that nucleated cell counts were estimated. Data came from immunoSEQ multiplex PCR; TCRdb stores just in-frame clones and leaves some out. That table gives V, J and clone size, and the DNA gave D and trimming. The sample shows about 180,000 clones, over 80% of them seen only once. Seattle enrolled patients during active infection and tracked them longitudinally. The sequence was obtained from an older woman with COVID-19, enrolled during active disease. The sample taken for sequencing was peripheral blood.

The CDR3 DNA is TGTGCCAGCAGCTTAAGTCCCGGAGACGAGACTTTCTTT. Amino acids: CASSLSPGDETFF. The chain links TRBV7-3 to TRBJ1-1; the D is unclear. V lost 1 base and J 12 bases, leaving 15 bases between the germline ends. Germline CDR1 reads SGHTA; CDR2 reads FQGTGA. This CDR3 region has 13 residues.